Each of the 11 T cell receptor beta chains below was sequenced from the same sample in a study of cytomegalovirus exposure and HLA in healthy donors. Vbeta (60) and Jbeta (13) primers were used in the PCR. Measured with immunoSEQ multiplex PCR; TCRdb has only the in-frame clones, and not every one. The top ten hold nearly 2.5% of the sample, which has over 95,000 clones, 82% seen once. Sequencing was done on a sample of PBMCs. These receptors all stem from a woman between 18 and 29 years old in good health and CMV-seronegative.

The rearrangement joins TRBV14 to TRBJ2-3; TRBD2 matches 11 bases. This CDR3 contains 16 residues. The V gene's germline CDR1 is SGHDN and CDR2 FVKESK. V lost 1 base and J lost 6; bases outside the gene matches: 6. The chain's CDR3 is CASSQVFSGGADTQYF. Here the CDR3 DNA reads TGTGCCAGCAGCCAAGTTTTTAGCGGGGGGGCGGATACGCAGTATTTT.

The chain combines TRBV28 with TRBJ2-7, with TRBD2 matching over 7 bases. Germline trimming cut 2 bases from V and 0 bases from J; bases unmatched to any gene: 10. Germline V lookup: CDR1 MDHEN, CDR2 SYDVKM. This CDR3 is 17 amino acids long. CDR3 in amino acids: CASSLRLGREPSYEQYF. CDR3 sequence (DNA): TGTGCCAGCAGTTTACGCTTAGGGCGGGAGCCCTCCTACGAGCAGTACTTC.

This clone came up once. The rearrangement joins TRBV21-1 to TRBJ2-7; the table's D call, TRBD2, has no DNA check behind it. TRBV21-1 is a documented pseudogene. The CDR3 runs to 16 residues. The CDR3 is CASSKDGGSRRYEQYF. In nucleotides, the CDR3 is TGTGCCAGCAGCAAAGACGGCGGGAGTAGGCGCTACGAGCAGTACTTC.

In DNA, the CDR3 is TGTGCCAGCAGTTTTTCAGGTACAGCCAAAAACATTCAGTACTTC. Translation: CASSFSGTAKNIQYF. The chain employs TRBV28 and TRBJ2-4, with D unresolved. The V and J ends lost 3 bases and 0 bases respectively, with 9 bases between them. Germline V CDR1 and CDR2: MDHEN, SYDVKM. The CDR3 extends over 15 amino acids.

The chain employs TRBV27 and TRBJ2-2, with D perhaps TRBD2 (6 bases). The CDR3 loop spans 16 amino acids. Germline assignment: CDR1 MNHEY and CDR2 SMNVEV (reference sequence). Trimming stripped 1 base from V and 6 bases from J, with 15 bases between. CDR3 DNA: TGTGCCAGCAGTTTATTTTCGTGGGAGCGGGCCGGGGAGCTGTTTTTT. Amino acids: CASSLFSWERAGELFF.

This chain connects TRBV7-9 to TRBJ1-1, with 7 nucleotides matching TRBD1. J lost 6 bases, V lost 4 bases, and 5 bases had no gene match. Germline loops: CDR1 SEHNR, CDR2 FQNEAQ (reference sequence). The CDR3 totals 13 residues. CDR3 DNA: TGTGCCAGCAGCTCAGGAGGGGGCCCTGAAGCTTTCTTT. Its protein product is CASSSGGGPEAFF.

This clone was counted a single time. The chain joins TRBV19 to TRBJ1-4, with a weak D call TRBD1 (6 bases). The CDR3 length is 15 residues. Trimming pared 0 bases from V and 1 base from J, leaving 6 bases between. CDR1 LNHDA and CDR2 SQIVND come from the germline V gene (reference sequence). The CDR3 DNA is TGTGCCAGTAGTATAGACAGGGGAACTAATGAAAAACTGTTTTTT. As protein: CASSIDRGTNEKLFF.

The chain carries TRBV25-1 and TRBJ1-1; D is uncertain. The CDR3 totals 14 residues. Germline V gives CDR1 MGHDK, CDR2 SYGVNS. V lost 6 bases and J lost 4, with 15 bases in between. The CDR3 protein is CASSRGGSITEAFF. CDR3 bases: TGTGCCAGCAGCCGGGGTGGTTCGATCACTGAAGCTTTCTTT.

The CDR3, as DNA: TGTGCCAGCAGCTTGGGAGGAGGACAGGCGGCTTTCTTT. It is translated as CASSLGGGQAAFF. The chain joins TRBV5-6 to TRBJ1-1; 7 nucleotides line up with TRBD1. Germline V gene sequence: CDR1 SGHDT, CDR2 YYEEEE. V lost 0 bases to trimming and J lost 11 bases; unmatched junction nucleotides: 7. This CDR3 has 13 residues.

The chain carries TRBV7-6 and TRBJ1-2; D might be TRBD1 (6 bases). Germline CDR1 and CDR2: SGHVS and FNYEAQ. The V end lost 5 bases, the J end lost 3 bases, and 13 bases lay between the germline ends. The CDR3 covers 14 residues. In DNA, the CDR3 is TGTGCCAGCAGCCCCGGACAGTCGGACTATGGCTACACCTTC. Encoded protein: CASSPGQSDYGYTF.

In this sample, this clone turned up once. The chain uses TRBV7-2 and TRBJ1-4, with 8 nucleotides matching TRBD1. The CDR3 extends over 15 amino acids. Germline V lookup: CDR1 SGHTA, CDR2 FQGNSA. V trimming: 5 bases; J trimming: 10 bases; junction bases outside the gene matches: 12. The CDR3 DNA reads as TGTGCCAGCAGCGCCTCAGGGGGCGATTCTGTAAAACTGTTTTTT. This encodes CASSASGGDSVKLFF. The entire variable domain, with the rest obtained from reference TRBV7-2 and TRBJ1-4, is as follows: GAGVSQSPSNKVTEKGKDVELRCDPISGHTALYWYRQSLGQGLEFLIYFQGNSAPDKSGLPSDRFSAERTGGSVSTLTIQRTQQEDSAVYLCASSASGGDSVKLFFGSGTQLSVL.